The entry below describes one T cell receptor beta chain. The table came from immunoSEQ multiplex PCR; TCRdb's copy has only in-frame clones and leaves some out. This sample has 150,000 to 200,000 clones, with about 88% found just once. This record belongs to a study of blood T cell repertoires in COVID-19. Sample: peripheral blood. The sequence came from a man aged 70-80 years with active or convalescent COVID-19.

The CDR3 region has the DNA TGTGCCAGTAGTATACCAGGGGGACAGGGTAATCAGCCCCAGCATTTT. This translates into CASSIPGGQGNQPQHF. V gene TRBV19 combines with J gene TRBJ1-5; TRBD1 aligns across 9 bases. The CDR3 has 16 residues. CDR1 and CDR2 (germline): LNHDA, SQIVND (reference sequence). Trimming removed 2 bases from V and 4 bases from J; junction bases left unmatched: 6.